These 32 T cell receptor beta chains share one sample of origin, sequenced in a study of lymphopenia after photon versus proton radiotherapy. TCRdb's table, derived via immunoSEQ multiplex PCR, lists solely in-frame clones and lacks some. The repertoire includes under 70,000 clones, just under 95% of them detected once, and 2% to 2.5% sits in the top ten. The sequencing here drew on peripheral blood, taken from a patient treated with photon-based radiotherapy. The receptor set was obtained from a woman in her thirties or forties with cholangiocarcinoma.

CDR3 amino acids: CASSSGHLNTGELFF. Written as DNA, the CDR3 is TGCGCCAGCAGCTCCGGACACTTGAACACCGGGGAGCTGTTTTTT. This chain links TRBV5-1 with TRBJ2-2; D might be TRBD1 (5 bases). V was trimmed by 3 bases and J by 1 base, leaving 10 bases between them. This CDR3 region has 15 residues. Germline V lookup: CDR1 SGHRS, CDR2 YFSETQ.

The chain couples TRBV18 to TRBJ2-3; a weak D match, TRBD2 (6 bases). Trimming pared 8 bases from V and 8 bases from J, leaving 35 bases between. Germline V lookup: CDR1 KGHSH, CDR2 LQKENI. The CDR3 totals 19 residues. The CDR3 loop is CASTTSPATSPQRGGTQYF. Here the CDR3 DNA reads TGTGCCAGCACGACCAGTCCGGCCACTAGCCCCCAACGAGGTGGTACGCAGTATTTT.

CDR3 residues: CSVEGLGTEAFF. CDR3 nucleotides: TGCAGCGTTGAAGGTCTGGGGACTGAAGCTTTCTTT. The genes are TRBV29-1 and TRBJ1-1; D uncertain. This CDR3 is 12 amino acids long. Per germline, CDR1 SQVTM and CDR2 ANQGSEA. V lost 1 base and J lost 5, with 8 bases in between.

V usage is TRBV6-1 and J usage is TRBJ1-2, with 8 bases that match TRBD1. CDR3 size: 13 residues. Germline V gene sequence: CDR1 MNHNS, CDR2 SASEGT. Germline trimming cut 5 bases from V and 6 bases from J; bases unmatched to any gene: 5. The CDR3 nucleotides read TGTGCCAGCAGTCTTGACAGGGGAGATGGCTACACCTTC. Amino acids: CASSLDRGDGYTF.

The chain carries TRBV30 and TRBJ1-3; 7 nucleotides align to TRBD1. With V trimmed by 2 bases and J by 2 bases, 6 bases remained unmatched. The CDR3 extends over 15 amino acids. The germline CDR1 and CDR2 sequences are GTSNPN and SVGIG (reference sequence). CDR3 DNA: TGTGCCTGGAGTACCCGGACAGGAACTGGAAACACCATATATTTT. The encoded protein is CAWSTRTGTGNTIYF.

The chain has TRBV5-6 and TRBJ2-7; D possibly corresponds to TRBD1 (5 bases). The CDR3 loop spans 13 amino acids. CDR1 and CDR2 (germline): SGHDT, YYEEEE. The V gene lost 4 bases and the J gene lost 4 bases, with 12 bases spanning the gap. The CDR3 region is CASSRGRLYEQYF. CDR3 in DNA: TGTGCCAGCAGCAGGGGAAGGTTATACGAGCAGTACTTC.

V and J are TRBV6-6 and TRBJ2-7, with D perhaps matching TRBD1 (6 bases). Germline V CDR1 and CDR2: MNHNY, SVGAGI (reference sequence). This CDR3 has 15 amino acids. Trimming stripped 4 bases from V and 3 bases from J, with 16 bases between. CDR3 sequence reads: CASSSDLDRSYEQYF. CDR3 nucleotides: TGTGCCAGCAGTTCAGACCTAGACAGGAGCTACGAGCAGTACTTC.

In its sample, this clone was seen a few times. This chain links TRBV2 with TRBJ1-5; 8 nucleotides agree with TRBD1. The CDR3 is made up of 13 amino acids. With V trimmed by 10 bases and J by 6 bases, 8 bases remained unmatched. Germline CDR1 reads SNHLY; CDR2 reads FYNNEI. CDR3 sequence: CATGQGWSQPQHF. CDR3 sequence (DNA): TGTGCCACTGGACAGGGATGGTCTCAGCCCCAGCATTTT.

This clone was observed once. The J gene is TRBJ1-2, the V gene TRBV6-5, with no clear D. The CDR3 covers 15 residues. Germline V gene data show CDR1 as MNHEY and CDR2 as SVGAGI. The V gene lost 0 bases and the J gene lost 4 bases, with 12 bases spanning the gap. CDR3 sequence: CASSYSRTGSYGYTF. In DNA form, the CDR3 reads TGTGCCAGCAGTTACTCGAGGACCGGGTCCTATGGCTACACCTTC.

This chain's CDR3 is CASSLAGEEETQYF. The CDR3 bases are TGTGCCAGCAGCTTGGCCGGAGAGGAAGAGACCCAGTACTTC. The chain recombines TRBV5-6 with TRBJ2-5; D call uncertain. The germline V gene has CDR1 SGHDT and CDR2 YYEEEE. This CDR3 has 14 residues. Trimming took 0 bases from V and 3 from J, leaving 9 bases between them.

The chain's CDR3 is CASSLGPGELFF. As DNA, the CDR3 is TGTGCCAGCAGCTTAGGTCCCGGGGAGCTGTTTTTT. V gene TRBV13 combines with J gene TRBJ2-2, with unresolved D. Trimming stripped 0 bases from V and 6 bases from J, with 2 bases between. The CDR3 runs 12 residues. Germline assignment: CDR1 PRHDT and CDR2 FYEKMQ (reference sequence).

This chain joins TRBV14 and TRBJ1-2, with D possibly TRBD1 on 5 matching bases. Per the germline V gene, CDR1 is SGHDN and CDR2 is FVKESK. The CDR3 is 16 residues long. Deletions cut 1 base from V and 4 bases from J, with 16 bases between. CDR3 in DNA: TGTGCCAGCAGCCAAGGAAAAGGAAGGGGCTTCTATGGCTACACCTTC. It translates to CASSQGKGRGFYGYTF. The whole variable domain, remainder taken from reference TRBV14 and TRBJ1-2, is EAGVTQFPSHSVIEKGQTVTLRCDPISGHDNLYWYRRVMGKEIKFLLHFVKESKQDESGMPNNRFLAERTGGTYSTLKVQPAELEDSGVYFCASSQGKGRGFYGYTFGSGTRLTVV.

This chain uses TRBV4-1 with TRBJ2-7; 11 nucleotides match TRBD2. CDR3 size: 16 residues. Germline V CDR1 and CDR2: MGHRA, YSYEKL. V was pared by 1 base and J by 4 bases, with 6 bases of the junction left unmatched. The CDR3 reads CASSQGTPSGGYEQYF. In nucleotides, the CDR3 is TGCGCCAGCAGCCAAGGAACGCCTAGCGGGGGGTACGAGCAGTACTTC.

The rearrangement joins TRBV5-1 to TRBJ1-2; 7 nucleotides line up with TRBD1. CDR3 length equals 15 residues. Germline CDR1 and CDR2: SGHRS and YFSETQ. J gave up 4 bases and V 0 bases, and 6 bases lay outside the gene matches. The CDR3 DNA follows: TGCGCCAGCAGCTTGGGACAGGGCGGAGGCTATGGCTACACCTTC. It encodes CASSLGQGGGYGYTF.

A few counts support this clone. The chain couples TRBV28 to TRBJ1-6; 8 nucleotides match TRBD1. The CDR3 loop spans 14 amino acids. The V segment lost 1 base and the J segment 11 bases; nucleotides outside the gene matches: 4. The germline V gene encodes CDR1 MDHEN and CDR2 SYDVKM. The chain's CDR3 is CASSLSATGAPLHF. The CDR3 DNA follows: TGTGCCAGCAGTTTATCTGCGACAGGGGCACCCCTCCACTTT.

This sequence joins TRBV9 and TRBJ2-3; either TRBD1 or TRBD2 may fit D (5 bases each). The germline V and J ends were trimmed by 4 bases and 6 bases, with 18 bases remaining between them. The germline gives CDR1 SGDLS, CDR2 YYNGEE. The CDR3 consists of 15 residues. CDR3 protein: CASSPPRDPSDTQYF. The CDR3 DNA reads TGTGCCAGCAGCCCCCCTCGGGACCCCTCGGATACGCAGTATTTT.

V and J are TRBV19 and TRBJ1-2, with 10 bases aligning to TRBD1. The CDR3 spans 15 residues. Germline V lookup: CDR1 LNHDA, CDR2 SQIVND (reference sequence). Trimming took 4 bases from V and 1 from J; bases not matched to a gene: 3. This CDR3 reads CASSKGTGDNYGYTF. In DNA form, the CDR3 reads TGTGCCAGTAGTAAAGGGACAGGGGATAACTATGGCTACACCTTC.

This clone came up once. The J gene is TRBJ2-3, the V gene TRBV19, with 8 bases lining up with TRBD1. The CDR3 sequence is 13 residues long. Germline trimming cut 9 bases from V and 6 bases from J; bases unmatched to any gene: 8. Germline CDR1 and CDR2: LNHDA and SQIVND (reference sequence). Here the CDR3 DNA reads TGTGCCAGCCGACAGGGGAATTTCGATACGCAGTATTTT. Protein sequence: CASRQGNFDTQYF. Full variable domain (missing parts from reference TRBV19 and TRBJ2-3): DGGITQSPKYLFRKEGQNVTLSCEQNLNHDAMYWYRQDPGQGLRLIYYSQIVNDFQKGDIAEGYSVSREKKESFPLTVTSAQKNPTAFYLCASRQGNFDTQYFGPGTRLTVL.

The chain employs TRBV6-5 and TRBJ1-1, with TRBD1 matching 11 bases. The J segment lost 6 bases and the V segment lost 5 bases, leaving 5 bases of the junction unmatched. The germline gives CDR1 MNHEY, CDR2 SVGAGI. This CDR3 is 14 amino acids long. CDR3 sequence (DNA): TGTGCCAGCAGTGGGGACAGGGGGTTGTCTGAAGCTTTCTTT. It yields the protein CASSGDRGLSEAFF.

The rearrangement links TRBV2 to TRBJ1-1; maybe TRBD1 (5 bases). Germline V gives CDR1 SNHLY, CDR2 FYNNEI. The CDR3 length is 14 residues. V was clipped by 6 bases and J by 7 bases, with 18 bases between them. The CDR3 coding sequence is TGTGCCAGCAGCTCCGATCGCAGGGAGCGTGAAGCTTTCTTT. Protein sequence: CASSSDRREREAFF.

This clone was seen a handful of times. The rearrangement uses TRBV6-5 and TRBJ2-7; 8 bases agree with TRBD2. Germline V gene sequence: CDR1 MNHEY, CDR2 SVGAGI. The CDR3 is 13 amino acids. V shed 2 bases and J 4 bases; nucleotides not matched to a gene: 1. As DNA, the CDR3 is TGTGCCAGCAGTTACCCGGGAGGGTACGAGCAGTACTTC. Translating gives CASSYPGGYEQYF.

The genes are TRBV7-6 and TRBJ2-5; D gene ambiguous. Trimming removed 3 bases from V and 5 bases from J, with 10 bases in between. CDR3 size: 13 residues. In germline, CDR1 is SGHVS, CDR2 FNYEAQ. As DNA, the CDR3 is TGTGCCAGCAGCTTTACTCCCGACGAGACCCAGTACTTC. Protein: CASSFTPDETQYF.

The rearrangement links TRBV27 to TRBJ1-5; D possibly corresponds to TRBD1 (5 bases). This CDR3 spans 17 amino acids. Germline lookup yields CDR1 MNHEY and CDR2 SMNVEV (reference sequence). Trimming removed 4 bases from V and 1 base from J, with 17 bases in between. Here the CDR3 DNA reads TGTGCCAGCAGTTCGATTTCCGGGACGGAGAGCAATCAGCCCCAGCATTTT. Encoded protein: CASSSISGTESNQPQHF.

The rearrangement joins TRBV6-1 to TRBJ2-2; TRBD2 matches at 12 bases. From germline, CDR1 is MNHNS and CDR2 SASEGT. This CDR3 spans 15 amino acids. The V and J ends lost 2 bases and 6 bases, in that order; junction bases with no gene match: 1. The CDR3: CASSELAGGPGELFF. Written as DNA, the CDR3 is TGTGCCAGCAGTGAACTAGCGGGAGGGCCCGGGGAGCTGTTTTTT.

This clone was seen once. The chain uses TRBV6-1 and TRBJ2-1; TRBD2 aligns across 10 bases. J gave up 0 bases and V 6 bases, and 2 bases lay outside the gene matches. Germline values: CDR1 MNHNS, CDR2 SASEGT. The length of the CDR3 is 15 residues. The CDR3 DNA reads TGTGCCAGCAGGGGGACTAGCGCCTCCTACAATGAGCAGTTCTTC. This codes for CASRGTSASYNEQFF.

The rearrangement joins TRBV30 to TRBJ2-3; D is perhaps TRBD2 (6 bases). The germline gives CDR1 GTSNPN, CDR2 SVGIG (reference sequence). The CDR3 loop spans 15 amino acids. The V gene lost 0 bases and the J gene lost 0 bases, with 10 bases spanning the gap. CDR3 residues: CAWSVQAGSTDTQYF. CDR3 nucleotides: TGTGCCTGGAGTGTACAGGCGGGAAGCACAGATACGCAGTATTTT.

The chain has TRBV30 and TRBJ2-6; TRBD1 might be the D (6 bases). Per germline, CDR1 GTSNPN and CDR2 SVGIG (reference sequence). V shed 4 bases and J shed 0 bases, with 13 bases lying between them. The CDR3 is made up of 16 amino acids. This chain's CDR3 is CAWTRQVISGANVLTF. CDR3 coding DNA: TGTGCCTGGACCCGACAGGTTATCTCTGGGGCCAACGTCCTGACTTTC.

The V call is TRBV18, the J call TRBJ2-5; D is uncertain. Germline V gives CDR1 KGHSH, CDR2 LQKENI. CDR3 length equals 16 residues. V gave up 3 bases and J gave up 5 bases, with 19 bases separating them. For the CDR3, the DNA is TGTGCCAGCTCACCCTACGAGAGCCACGGTGGGGAGACCCAGTACTTC. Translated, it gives CASSPYESHGGETQYF. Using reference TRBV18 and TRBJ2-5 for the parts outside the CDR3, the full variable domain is NAGVMQNPRHLVRRRGQEARLRCSPMKGHSHVYWYRQLPEEGLKFMVYLQKENIIDESGMPKERFSAEFPKEGPSILRIQQVVRGDSAAYFCASSPYESHGGETQYFGPGTRLLVL.

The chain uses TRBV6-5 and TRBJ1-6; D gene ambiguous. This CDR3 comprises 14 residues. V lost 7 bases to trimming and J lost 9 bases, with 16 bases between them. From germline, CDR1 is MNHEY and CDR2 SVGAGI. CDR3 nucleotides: TGTGCCAGCACTAGCGCCAACCTGGGTTCACCCCTCCACTTT. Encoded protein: CASTSANLGSPLHF.

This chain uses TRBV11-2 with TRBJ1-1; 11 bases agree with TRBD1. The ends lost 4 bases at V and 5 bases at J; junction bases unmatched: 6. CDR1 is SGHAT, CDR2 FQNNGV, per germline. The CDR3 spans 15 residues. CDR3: CASSWTGGRVTEAFF. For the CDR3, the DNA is TGTGCCAGCAGCTGGACAGGGGGCCGGGTTACTGAAGCTTTCTTT.

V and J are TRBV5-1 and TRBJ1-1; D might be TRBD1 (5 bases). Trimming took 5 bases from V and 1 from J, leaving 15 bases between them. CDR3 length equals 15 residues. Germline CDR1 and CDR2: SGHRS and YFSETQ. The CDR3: CASRAGTPRNTEAFF. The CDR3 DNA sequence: TGCGCCAGCAGGGCCGGGACGCCAAGGAACACTGAAGCTTTCTTT.

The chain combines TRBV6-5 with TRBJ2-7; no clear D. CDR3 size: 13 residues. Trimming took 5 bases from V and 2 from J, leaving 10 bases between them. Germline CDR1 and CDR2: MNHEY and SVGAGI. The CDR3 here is CASSQSRAYEQYF. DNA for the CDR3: TGTGCCAGCAGTCAATCTAGGGCCTACGAGCAGTACTTC.